The 26 T cell receptor beta chains below all came from one sample that was sequenced in a study of T cells in Graves' hyperthyroidism and ophthalmopathy. There were TCR beta CDR3 regions amplified from RNA transcripts. The HTBI primer set served for first-round RT-PCR of the TCR CDR3. TCRdb reanalysed the multiplex PCR reads using MiXCR and keeps one entry per CDR3 protein. The table records 400,000 to 550,000 distinct CDR3 sequences, approximately 15% of them present only once. The sequenced sample consisted of blood. Receptor source: a woman aged 18-35 years with Graves' hyperthyroidism.

At least ten counts were recorded for this clonotype. The chain links TRBV6-1 to TRBJ1-5, with TRBD1 matching 8 bases. Germline V gene data show CDR1 as MNHNS and CDR2 as SASEGT. The CDR3 has 17 residues. V lost 3 bases and J lost 0; bases outside the gene matches: 7. CDR3 loop: CASSEDREGYSNQPQHF. CDR3 sequence (DNA): TGTGCCAGCAGTGAGGACAGGGAGGGCTATAGCAATCAGCCCCAGCATTTT.

This clonotype occurred many times. This rearrangement joins TRBV12-3 or TRBV12-4 to TRBJ2-1, with 8 bases matching TRBD2. After removal of 1 base from V and 0 bases from J, the junction contained 2 bases not matched to a gene. This CDR3 region has 16 residues. The CDR3 sequence: CASSLGGLDSYNEQFF. CDR3 nucleotides: TGTGCCAGCAGTTTAGGGGGACTAGACTCCTACAATGAGCAGTTCTTC.

The sample holds a few counts of this clonotype. The chain employs TRBV5-6 and TRBJ1-1, with D uncertain. The CDR3 contains 16 residues. V lost 1 base, J lost 3 bases, and 16 bases lay in between. Germline CDR1 and CDR2: SGHDT and YYEEEE. The chain's CDR3 is CASSLYGWGRDTEAFF. The DNA for the CDR3 is TGTGCCAGCAGCTTGTACGGGTGGGGTCGGGACACTGAAGCTTTCTTT.

V gene TRBV29-1 combines with J gene TRBJ2-7; 9 bases match TRBD2. This CDR3 has 14 residues. Looked up from germline, CDR1 is SQVTM and CDR2 is ANQGSEA. V dropped 2 bases and J dropped 7; count of bases not matched to a gene: 9. The CDR3 sequence is CSVEPASGKGEQYF. The CDR3 nucleotides read TGCAGCGTTGAACCCGCTAGCGGGAAGGGTGAGCAGTACTTC.

This chain links TRBV28 with TRBJ2-3, with 8 bases matching TRBD1. The length of the CDR3 is 15 residues. Germline lookup yields CDR1 MDHEN and CDR2 SYDVKM. The V gene end was trimmed by 4 bases and the J gene end by 3 bases; junction bases not matched to a gene: 6. Here the CDR3 reads CASSSSRGRTDTQYF. The DNA for the CDR3 is TGTGCCAGCAGTTCCTCCAGGGGGCGGACAGATACGCAGTATTTT.

Written as DNA, the CDR3 is TGTGCCAGCACCCTGGGACAGGGAAAATTCGCTGAAGCTTTCTTT. This gives the protein CASTLGQGKFAEAFF. The chain carries TRBV7-9 and TRBJ1-1; 9 bases align to TRBD1. The germline V gene has CDR1 SEHNR and CDR2 FQNEAQ (reference sequence). V lost 7 bases to trimming and J lost 6 bases; unmatched junction nucleotides: 12. The CDR3 contains 15 residues.

The table lists this clonotype with many counts. The chain combines TRBV13 with TRBJ2-7; D uncertain. CDR3 length equals 14 residues. From germline, CDR1 is PRHDT and CDR2 FYEKMQ (reference sequence). V lost 4 bases, J lost 3 bases, and 13 bases lay in between. CDR3 sequence reads: CASSSPVTHYEQYF. For the CDR3, the DNA is TGTGCCAGCAGCTCTCCTGTTACCCACTACGAGCAGTACTTC.

The table lists this clonotype with many counts. V is TRBV5-1 and J is TRBJ2-1, with 10 nucleotides matching TRBD2. Trimming took 4 bases from V and 4 from J; bases not matched to a gene: 11. The CDR3 is 17 amino acids. The germline V gene encodes CDR1 SGHRS and CDR2 YFSETQ. CDR3 region: CASSRGSTSGVYNEQFF. The CDR3 DNA sequence: TGCGCCAGCAGCCGCGGGAGCACTAGCGGGGTATACAATGAGCAGTTCTTC.

V usage is TRBV6-4 and J usage is TRBJ1-4; a weak D match, TRBD1 (6 bases). CDR3 size: 16 residues. Trimming shortened V by 6 bases and J by 6 bases, and 20 bases separated the two germline ends. Germline V gives CDR1 MRHNA, CDR2 SNTAGT. The CDR3 nucleotides are TGTGCCAGCAGCCTAGGGGGTTCGGCAGAGGATGAAAAACTGTTTTTT. Residues: CASSLGGSAEDEKLFF.

This clonotype was detected many times. The chain's CDR3 is CASSPRDRANTGELFF. The DNA of the CDR3 is TGTGCCAGCTCACCACGGGACAGGGCGAACACCGGGGAGCTGTTTTTT. V usage is TRBV18 and J usage is TRBJ2-2; TRBD1 matches at 9 bases. In germline, CDR1 is KGHSH, CDR2 LQKENI. The CDR3 extends over 16 amino acids. V shed 1 base and J 0 bases; nucleotides not matched to a gene: 0.

The table lists this clonotype with a few counts. The chain has TRBV19 and TRBJ2-5, with TRBD2 matching 16 bases. The V and J ends lost 1 base and 5 bases, in that order; junction bases with no gene match: 7. In germline, CDR1 is LNHDA, CDR2 SQIVND (reference sequence). The CDR3 has 18 residues. The CDR3 sequence is CASSIGYPGLAGGETQYF. The CDR3 bases are TGTGCCAGTAGTATAGGTTACCCGGGACTAGCGGGAGGGGAGACCCAGTACTTC. The variable domain in full, with the rest retrieved from reference TRBV19 and TRBJ2-5, is DGGITQSPKYLFRKEGQNVTLSCEQNLNHDAMYWYRQDPGQGLRLIYYSQIVNDFQKGDIAEGYSVSREKKESFPLTVTSAQKNPTAFYLCASSIGYPGLAGGETQYFGPGTRLLVL.

At least ten counts were recorded for this clonotype. The chain's CDR3 is CASSIGIAGYGRYNEQFF. CDR3 nucleotides: TGTGCCAGTAGTATCGGAATAGCGGGTTACGGTCGATACAATGAGCAGTTCTTC. The gene calls are TRBV19 and TRBJ2-1, with 7 bases fitting TRBD2. The CDR3 is made up of 18 amino acids. J was trimmed by 4 bases and V by 3 bases; bases with no gene match: 15. Germline V gives CDR1 LNHDA, CDR2 SQIVND (reference sequence).

This clonotype was detected only a few times. This chain connects TRBV2 to TRBJ1-1; D gene ambiguous. This CDR3 spans 14 amino acids. Trimming pared 6 bases from V and 0 bases from J, leaving 11 bases between. Looked up from germline, CDR1 is SNHLY and CDR2 is FYNNEI. The chain's CDR3 is CASRPRSLNTEAFF. CDR3 nucleotide sequence: TGTGCCAGCAGGCCCCGGAGCTTGAACACTGAAGCTTTCTTT.

This chain joins TRBV20-1 and TRBJ1-1; D not resolved. The CDR3 covers 13 residues. Germline V gene lookup returns CDR1 DFQATT and CDR2 SNEGSKA (reference sequence). Deletions cut 0 bases from V and 1 base from J, with 6 bases between. Written as DNA, the CDR3 is TGCAGTGCTAGAGATCAGCCGAACACTGAAGCTTTCTTT. It translates to CSARDQPNTEAFF.

A few counts support this clonotype. The chain has TRBV5-1 and TRBJ2-2; weak D call: TRBD2 (5 bases). CDR3 length: 16 residues. Germline values: CDR1 SGHRS, CDR2 YFSETQ. The ends were cut back, 4 bases at V and 7 bases at J, with 20 bases in the middle. The DNA for the CDR3 is TGCGCCAGCAGCGGGAGTGTTCGCGAGTGGGGCGGGGAGCTGTTTTTT. It is translated as CASSGSVREWGGELFF. Together with reference TRBV5-1 and TRBJ2-2, the CDR3 gives the full variable domain: KAGVTQTPRYLIKTRGQQVTLSCSPISGHRSVSWYQQTPGQGLQFLFEYFSETQRNKGNFPGRFSGRQFSNSRSEMNVSTLELGDSALYLCASSGSVREWGGELFFGEGSRLTVL.

Ten or more counts support this clonotype. V usage is TRBV2 and J usage is TRBJ1-1; no clear D. The germline V gene encodes CDR1 SNHLY and CDR2 FYNNEI. Trimming took 7 bases from V and 1 from J, leaving 10 bases between them. The CDR3 extends over 13 amino acids. Written as DNA, the CDR3 is TGTGCCAGCATCTCCGATAGGAACACTGAAGCTTTCTTT. This translates into CASISDRNTEAFF.

The chain carries TRBV12-3 or TRBV12-4 and TRBJ1-4; no firm D call. V was pared by 2 bases and J by 5 bases, with 12 bases between. This CDR3 has 15 amino acids. CDR3 protein: CASSLSPGINEKLFF. In DNA form, the CDR3 reads TGTGCCAGCAGTTTAAGTCCCGGGATAAATGAAAAACTGTTTTTT.

This clonotype has at least ten counts. The genes are TRBV12-3 or TRBV12-4 and TRBJ1-5, with 7 bases that match TRBD1. This CDR3 comprises 13 residues. Losses at the gene ends were 6 bases for V and 2 bases for J; bases not matched to a gene: 1. The CDR3 DNA is TGTGCCAGCAGGGGGACAGGCAATCAGCCCCAGCATTTT. Protein product: CASRGTGNQPQHF.

Notes on this clonotype: An end of the junction does not agree with germline; a read error may underlie this. The rearrangement links TRBV15 to TRBJ2-1; possibly TRBD1 for D (6 bases). CDR3 size: 14 residues. The germline gives CDR1 LNHNV, CDR2 YYDKDF (reference sequence). The CDR3 DNA follows: TGTACCACCAGCAGCGACACAGGGCTCAATGAGCAGTTCTTC. Translated, it gives CTTSSDTGLNEQFF. The full variable domain, its missing parts supplied by reference TRBV15 and TRBJ2-1, is DAMVIQNPRYQVTQFGKPVTLSCSQTLNHNVMYWYQQKSSQAPKLLFHYYDKDFNNEADTPDNFQSRRPNTSFCFLDIRSPGLGDTAMYLCTTSSDTGLNEQFFGPGTRLTVL.

This clonotype was observed at least ten times. The chain's CDR3 is CASSLFTNTEAFF. The DNA of the CDR3 is TGTGCCAGCAGCCTCTTCACGAACACTGAAGCTTTCTTT. J is TRBJ1-1 and V is TRBV3-1; D gene uncertain. V was clipped by 4 bases and J by 1 base, with 7 bases between them. Germline V CDR1 and CDR2: LGHDT, YNNKEL (reference sequence). This CDR3 has 13 residues.

The chain has TRBV20-1 and TRBJ2-2, with D perhaps given as TRBD1 or TRBD2 (5 bases each). The CDR3 length is 15 residues. CDR1 is DFQATT and CDR2 is SNEGSKA in the germline V gene (reference sequence). Trimming shortened V by 5 bases and J by 4 bases, and 17 bases separated the two germline ends. CDR3 protein: CSAYPRGGFTGELFF. The CDR3 nucleotides are TGCAGTGCTTACCCTCGGGGCGGGTTCACCGGGGAGCTGTTTTTT.

The CDR3 sequence is CASSQAYMGGTDTQYF. The CDR3 nucleotides are TGTGCCAGCAGCCAAGCGTATATGGGTGGCACAGATACGCAGTATTTT. This chain joins TRBV4-2 and TRBJ2-3; D unclear. Germline V gene sequence: CDR1 LGHNA, CDR2 YNFKEQ. V lost 1 base and J lost 1, with 12 bases in between. There are 16 residues in the CDR3.

This clonotype was observed at least ten times. The chain combines TRBV11-3 with TRBJ2-2, with D unclear. The germline CDR1 and CDR2 sequences are SGHNT and YENEEA. The V end lost 4 bases, the J end lost 5 bases, and 8 bases lay between the germline ends. This CDR3 is built from 13 residues. The DNA of the CDR3 is TGTGCCAGCAGCTCCTTTGAGACCGGGGAGCTGTTTTTT. Its protein product is CASSSFETGELFF.

This clonotype was found many times. The J gene is TRBJ2-1, the V gene TRBV3-1, with 10 nucleotides matching TRBD2. The J segment lost 14 bases and the V segment lost 1 base, leaving 5 bases of the junction unmatched. Germline V lookup: CDR1 LGHDT, CDR2 YNNKEL (reference sequence). The CDR3 totals 13 residues. The CDR3 reads CASSQGTSGGKFF. In DNA form, the CDR3 reads TGTGCCAGCAGCCAAGGGACTAGCGGCGGGAAGTTCTTC.

The rearrangement links TRBV6-1 to TRBJ2-1, with TRBD2 matching 14 bases. The germline V gene has CDR1 MNHNS and CDR2 SASEGT. V dropped 7 bases and J dropped 3; count of bases not matched to a gene: 8. CDR3 length equals 17 residues. The CDR3 is CASNRGTSGSSYNEQFF. The CDR3 DNA is TGTGCCAGCAATCGTGGGACTAGCGGGAGTAGCTACAATGAGCAGTTCTTC.

This chain links TRBV24-1 with TRBJ2-3, with 8 bases matching TRBD2. Germline V gene sequence: CDR1 KGHDR, CDR2 SFDVKD. The CDR3 is made up of 17 amino acids. Losses at the gene ends were 2 bases for V and 2 bases for J; bases not matched to a gene: 8. CDR3 amino acids: CATSDSTSERVTDTQYF. In DNA, the CDR3 is TGTGCCACCAGTGATTCGACTAGCGAGAGAGTCACAGATACGCAGTATTTT.